This TCR beta chain comes out of a study of cytomegalovirus exposure and HLA in healthy donors. For this clone: Its matching antigen is unknown.

Study-level results: In vitro, three CMV-associated chains proved specific for CMV antigens. Clusters of TCRs from the first cohort tended to co-occur in the roughly 120 validation repertoires (as a later analysis found). The study put around 180 TCR beta chains on its list as cytomegalovirus-associated.

The donors were part of the validation cohort of 100 to 150 subjects. That cohort was separate from the first cohort, which comprised about 730 subjects. The germline CDR1 and CDR2 sequences are LGHNT and FRNRAP. Trimming removed 1 base from V and 0 bases from J, with 4 bases in between. The CDR3 covers 14 residues. Profiling relied on immunoSEQ multiplex PCR, and the TCRdb table lists in-frame clones only, not all of them. In the table there are 250,000 to 300,000 clones, approximately 86% of which are singletons. This clonotype originated in a woman in her late teens or twenties in good health and CMV-seronegative. Material for sequencing was PBMCs. The J gene is TRBJ1-3, the V gene TRBV12-5; D unclear. The CDR3 region has the DNA TGTGCTAGTGGTTTGGGCAGCTCTGGAAACACCATATATTTT. Encoded protein: CASGLGSSGNTIYF.